This T cell receptor beta chain emerged from a study of tumor-infiltrating lymphocytes in primary liver carcinoma (dated by TCRdb to 2015 to 2018). Regarding the study in general: The five patients, three men and two women aged 30 to 69 years, had hepatocellular carcinoma (four) or combined HCC and intrahepatic cholangiocarcinoma (one). The tumors of the five patients were staged as T1-T3 N0M0, with maximum diameters ranging from about 4.2 to 10 cm. Each sample produced roughly 3.5 to 7.13 million productive TCRbeta reads, and read depth showed no significant difference between tissue types. TCRbeta repertoire sequencing, expression microarrays and whole-exome sequencing were combined in the study across five regions of each liver tumor, with adjacent normal tissue and blood also included. A total of roughly 35 specimens from 5 patients underwent TCRbeta repertoire sequencing, comprising around 25 tumor regions, 5 adjacent noncancerous liver tissues and 5 peripheral blood samples. To link TCRbeta repertoire diversity to the local molecular phenotype, the 20 to 30 tumor region samples were profiled with Agilent mRNA microarrays. Technical replicate repertoires showed high reproducibility, with mean shared-clone rates near 0.89 and correlation coefficients above 0.95.

Starting from approximately 460 ng total RNA, TCRbeta-specific cDNA was produced by reverse transcription with a constant-region primer and ProtoScript II reverse transcriptase. Three nested multiplex PCR rounds, following a slightly modified ARM-PCR procedure, were used to build the TCRbeta libraries. Multiplex TRBV1-TRBV30 forward primers and a Cbeta reverse primer were used in the first two PCR rounds, each of which was run for around 9 cycles. Sample barcodes and Illumina adapters were attached in a final 25-cycle PCR using Deep VentR polymerase. Before sequencing, amplicons of 200-500 bp were purified from gel using a QIAquick gel extraction kit. An Illumina HiSeq 2500 was used to sequence the TCRbeta amplicons with 250-bp paired-end reads. On the study's bioinformatics: Trimmomatic v0.33 was used to quality-trim the reads, and FLASH v1.2.11 was used to merge paired reads so that full CDR3 sequences could be recovered. V, D and J germline segments were assigned to the rearranged TCRbeta sequences by MiGEC v1.2.1b. Clonotype statistics and Shannon-Wiener diversity indices were computed with VDJtools v1.0.0. To cut down on sampling bias, every analysis after diversity analysis relied on just the 250 most abundant clonotypes from each sample. The public sequencing data were trimmed at Q25 with fastp and processed into clonotypes with MiXCR by TCRdb, which kept only in-frame beta chains. All rows with the same CDR3 protein become a single entry with the most common DNA and genes. The V and J calls reflect TCRdb's pipeline rather than the authors' work. The sample data list approximately 110,000 distinct CDR3 sequences, and 64% of these were observed just once. Around 8.2% of the sample goes to the ten largest clones.

On the study overall, not on this receptor specifically: The study included only four to six patients, and the authors note findings should be validated in a larger study. Just about 8-24% of top clones turned up in all five regions of a tumor, which suggests spatial heterogeneity among tumor-infiltrating T cells. Because only the TCR beta chain was sequenced and unpaired alpha chains were not captured, true repertoire diversity is likely underestimated. The top 250 clones made up a significantly larger repertoire fraction in tumors than in blood (p = 0.039). Repertoire overlap was higher between tumor regions (mean about 36%) than tumor-adjacent (approximately 17%) or tumor-blood (about 14%) pairs, consistent with antigen-driven expansion. Because the samples were bulk and unsorted, CD4+ and CD8+ T cell repertoires could not be compared.

The CDR3 measures 14 amino acids from cysteine to phenylalanine. This entry keeps only the CDR3 DNA: 42 bases, framed from base 1. For CDR1 and CDR2, the germline V gene lists KGHSH and LQKENI. This clonotype was recorded a few times. Its antigen remains undetermined. One end of the junction fails to match germline, which may point to a read error. Without any cell sorting, total RNA and DNA were co-extracted from roughly 21-30 mg of bulk tissue using the AllPrep DNA/RNA mini kit. Surgical resection was performed in China between late 2015 and 2016 on about five patients with histopathologically diagnosed primary liver carcinoma. At the time of sampling, the patients had chronic HBV infection and had not received any treatment. Each tumor was sampled at five spatially separated regions: the superior, inferior, left-lateral and right-lateral poles and the tumor centre. Histological examination found more than 75% viable tumor cells in every tumor sample. Pieces of fresh tumor and adjacent tissue were cut in half, with one half kept in RNAlater at -80 degrees C and the other half sent for histology.

Sequencing was performed on liver tumor tissue from sampling region 3. Taken with the paper, the label for cell subset or site translates to: tumor region T3, left-lateral pole. The rearranged chain carries TRBV18 and TRBJ2-1; no D gene is confidently identified. The sequence came from a woman aged 55 to 70 with primary liver carcinoma and hepatitis B virus infection. CDR3 reads: CASSSGRGTDDQFF. Read as DNA, the sequence is TGTGCCAGCTCATCCGGACGTGGCACCGATGACCAGTTCTTC.